Below are 22 T cell receptor beta chains sequenced from a single sample in a study of immune characteristics of hereditary and idiopathic chronic pancreatitis. The repertoire was sequenced with immunoSEQ multiplex PCR; TCRdb's copy has only in-frame clones and lacks some. Of 1,500 to 2,000 clones listed, roughly 74% are singletons. The pancreas tissue came from patients undergoing total pancreatectomy with islet autotransplantation. Sequencing input: pancreas tissue with hereditary chronic pancreatitis. These receptors were taken from a human donor with chronic pancreatitis.

J is TRBJ2-7 and V is TRBV5-1; 13 bases are a match to TRBD2. The CDR3 has 16 amino acids. The germline CDR1 and CDR2 sequences are SGHRS and YFSETQ. V shed 3 bases, J shed 6 bases, and the junction held 9 bases outside the gene matches. The CDR3 protein is CASSSGLAGSGAEQYF. CDR3 DNA sequence: TGCGCCAGCAGCTCGGGACTAGCGGGAAGCGGCGCCGAGCAGTACTTC.

V is TRBV3-1 (or the pseudogene TRBV3-2) and J is TRBJ1-6; 11 bases are a match to TRBD1. The CDR3 is 16 amino acids. Trimming at V came to 1 base and at J to 10 bases, leaving 6 bases not matched to a gene. Germline values: CDR1 LGHDT, CDR2 YNNKEL (reference sequence). The CDR3 DNA sequence: TGTGCCAGCAGCCAAGCTATCGGGACAGGGGGGTCACCCCTCCACTTT. Its protein is CASSQAIGTGGSPLHF.

This chain links TRBV7-2 with TRBJ2-7, with D unresolved. The CDR3 extends over 15 amino acids. Trimming pared 2 bases from V and 3 bases from J, leaving 14 bases between. The germline V gene has CDR1 SGHTA and CDR2 FQGNSA. The CDR3 here is CASSLYAGVGYEQYF. Written as DNA, the CDR3 is TGTGCCAGCAGCTTATACGCTGGGGTTGGCTACGAGCAGTACTTC.

The J gene is TRBJ2-4, the V gene TRBV5-6; a possible D gene is TRBD2 (6 bases). Trimming took off 0 bases at V and 1 base at J, with 8 bases between the two ends. CDR1 is SGHDT and CDR2 is YYEEEE in the germline V gene. The CDR3 is 15 residues long. The CDR3 DNA sequence: TGTGCCAGCAGCTTGGGAGGGAGGGCCAAAAACATTCAGTACTTC. This codes for CASSLGGRAKNIQYF.

This clone was counted a few times. The rearrangement joins TRBV3-1 (or the pseudogene TRBV3-2) to TRBJ2-1; 9 bases line up with TRBD2. Germline V gene lookup returns CDR1 LGHDT and CDR2 YNNKEL (reference sequence). The CDR3 contains 14 residues. Trimming at V came to 4 bases and at J to 7 bases, leaving 5 bases not matched to a gene. CDR3 in DNA: TGTGCCAGCAGCCCGGGACTAGCAATGAATGAGCAGTTCTTC. Its translation: CASSPGLAMNEQFF.

In its sample, this clone was seen once. The chain is built from TRBV27 and TRBJ2-6, with D unclear. The CDR3 is 16 amino acids. The V end was cut by 6 bases, the J end by 1 base, with 13 bases between. Germline values: CDR1 MNHEY, CDR2 SMNVEV (reference sequence). As DNA, the CDR3 is TGTGCCAGCAGCCCAACGATACTTTCTGGGGCCAACGTCCTGACTTTC. Protein sequence: CASSPTILSGANVLTF.

The chain recombines TRBV7-2 with TRBJ1-3; unclear D gene. The ends were cut back, 3 bases at V and 0 bases at J, with 12 bases in the middle. CDR1 and CDR2 from the germline V gene are SGHTA and FQGNSA. This CDR3 is 16 amino acids long. DNA for the CDR3: TGTGCCAGCAGCTTTAGCCCCGGGTCCTCTGGAAACACCATATATTTT. This sequence encodes CASSFSPGSSGNTIYF.

The chain links TRBV6-5 to TRBJ1-6, with no clear D. The CDR3 has 13 amino acids. In germline, CDR1 is MNHEY, CDR2 SVGAGI. Trimming took off 4 bases at V and 11 bases at J, with 12 bases between the two ends. The CDR3 reads CASSSAPEAPLHF. CDR3 DNA: TGTGCCAGCAGTTCGGCCCCAGAGGCACCCCTCCACTTT.

This chain joins TRBV7-8 and TRBJ2-7, with TRBD2 matching over 7 bases. Germline CDR1 SGHVS, CDR2 FQNEAQ. Trimming at V came to 4 bases and at J to 0 bases, leaving 12 bases not matched to a gene. The CDR3 contains 17 residues. CDR3 sequence (DNA): TGTGCCAGCAGCTGGGGAACCACTAGCGAAAGCTCCTACGAGCAGTACTTC. Protein product: CASSWGTTSESSYEQYF.

This chain connects TRBV28 to TRBJ2-7; 8 positions agree with TRBD1. V shed 6 bases, J shed 6 bases, and the junction held 7 bases outside the gene matches. Germline values: CDR1 MDHEN, CDR2 SYDVKM. The CDR3 length is 13 residues. The CDR3 DNA follows: TGTGCCAGCAGATTGACAGGGGACGGCGAGCAGTACTTC. It is translated as CASRLTGDGEQYF.

V and J are TRBV5-1 and TRBJ1-3, with D maybe TRBD1 (5 bases). This CDR3 has 15 residues. V was cut by 4 bases and J by 2 bases, with 13 bases left in between. Germline CDR1 and CDR2: SGHRS and YFSETQ. CDR3 nucleotides: TGCGCCAGCAGCACCAATATGGGGGCTGGAAACACCATATATTTT. Protein product: CASSTNMGAGNTIYF.

The CDR3, as DNA: TGCAGTGCGGGGTACCAAGAGACCCAGTACTTC. Protein product: CSAGYQETQYF. The V gene is TRBV20-1, the J gene TRBJ2-5; D is unclear. The V gene lost 6 bases and the J gene lost 0 bases, with 5 bases spanning the gap. The CDR3 spans 11 residues. Germline assignment: CDR1 DFQATT and CDR2 SNEGSKA (reference sequence).

This CDR3 is CASSEERAYEQYF. Here the CDR3 DNA reads TGTGCCAGCAGTGAAGAGCGGGCCTACGAGCAGTACTTC. The V call is TRBV2, the J call TRBJ2-7, with a possible D match to TRBD2 (6 bases). The germline V gene encodes CDR1 SNHLY and CDR2 FYNNEI. V was cut by 1 base and J by 2 bases, with 6 bases left in between. This CDR3 has 13 residues.

This chain uses TRBV6-5 with TRBJ1-2, with TRBD1 as a possible D gene (6 bases). This CDR3 contains 13 residues. The germline gives CDR1 MNHEY, CDR2 SVGAGI. Trimming took 10 bases from V and 5 from J, leaving 17 bases between them. CDR3 sequence reads: CATKGRGGYGYTF. The CDR3 coding sequence is TGTGCCACCAAGGGCAGGGGTGGGTATGGCTACACCTTC.

This chain joins TRBV10-3 and TRBJ1-5, with a possible D match to TRBD1 (5 bases). The CDR3 spans 15 residues. Trimming pared 4 bases from V and 0 bases from J, leaving 10 bases between. Germline CDR1 reads ENHRY; CDR2 reads SYGVKD. CDR3 sequence reads: CAISAGLNSNQPQHF. CDR3 in DNA: TGTGCCATCAGTGCGGGACTGAATAGCAATCAGCCCCAGCATTTT.

The rearrangement uses TRBV29-1 and TRBJ2-7; 8 bases are a match to TRBD1. This CDR3 contains 11 residues. In germline, CDR1 is SQVTM, CDR2 ANQGSEA. The V gene end was trimmed by 3 bases and the J gene end by 6 bases; junction bases not matched to a gene: 1. In DNA form, the CDR3 reads TGCAGCGTTGACACAGGGGGCGAGCAGTACTTC. As protein: CSVDTGGEQYF.

The chain uses TRBV6-2 or TRBV6-3 and TRBJ1-2; D is perhaps TRBD1 (5 bases). The V end lost 1 base, the J end lost 4 bases, and 16 bases lay between the germline ends. Germline loops: CDR1 MNHEY, CDR2 SVGEGT. This CDR3 contains 16 residues. This CDR3 reads CASSYLGTGTVYGYTF. The CDR3 DNA reads TGTGCCAGCAGTTACTTAGGGACTGGGACGGTCTATGGCTACACCTTC.

The V and J genes are TRBV24-1 and TRBJ2-2; the D gene is possibly TRBD2 (5 bases). With 1 base removed from V and 0 bases from J, the gap between germline ends came to 17 bases. Germline V gene lookup returns CDR1 KGHDR and CDR2 SFDVKD. The CDR3 spans 19 residues. CDR3 in amino acids: CATSDFTNSRAANTGELFF. CDR3 sequence (DNA): TGTGCCACCAGTGATTTTACAAATTCGAGAGCGGCGAACACCGGGGAGCTGTTTTTT.

V is TRBV30 and J is TRBJ2-1; 9 positions agree with TRBD2. Trimming took 4 bases from V and 9 from J; bases not matched to a gene: 7. The CDR3 covers 13 residues. CDR1 is GTSNPN and CDR2 is SVGIG in the germline V gene (reference sequence). The CDR3 is CAWTAGGPGEQFF. DNA for the CDR3: TGTGCCTGGACTGCGGGAGGGCCGGGTGAGCAGTTCTTC.

Only a few counts were recorded for this clone. This chain connects TRBV7-9 to TRBJ2-5, with D perhaps TRBD1 (5 bases). The CDR3 consists of 15 residues. Germline loops: CDR1 SEHNR, CDR2 FQNEAQ (reference sequence). V lost 8 bases to trimming and J lost 1 base, with 17 bases between them. The CDR3 region has the DNA TGTGCCAGCCAGGACGTCAGGGTCCTCCAAGAGACCCAGTACTTC. Protein product: CASQDVRVLQETQYF.

The chain has TRBV6-4 and TRBJ2-3; D possibly corresponds to TRBD2 (5 bases). The CDR3 spans 13 residues. CDR1 and CDR2 (germline): MRHNA, SNTAGT. The V gene lost 2 bases and the J gene lost 3 bases, with 6 bases spanning the gap. This CDR3 is CASSDRTTDTQYF. Written as DNA, the CDR3 is TGTGCCAGCAGTGACCGGACTACAGATACGCAGTATTTT.

The chain recombines TRBV7-2 with TRBJ1-5, with 7 positions matching TRBD1. The length of the CDR3 is 15 residues. After removal of 5 bases from V and 6 bases from J, the junction contained 10 bases not matched to a gene. Looked up from germline, CDR1 is SGHTA and CDR2 is FQGNSA. The CDR3 sequence is CASSLNTGEVQPQHF. CDR3 sequence (DNA): TGTGCCAGCAGCCTAAACACAGGGGAGGTTCAGCCCCAGCATTTT.